This T cell receptor beta chain stems from a study of T cells after yellow fever vaccination. This clonotype showed up many times. What it binds is unknown. The germline V gene has CDR1 SGHDT and CDR2 YYEEEE. V was cut by 2 bases and J by 3 bases, with 6 bases left in between. The CDR3 is 12 residues long. General study points: Sorted repertoires could include abundant contaminating clonotypes from bulk cells. Weaker, the secondary response had a peak occurring faster, on day 5 versus 15.

TCRdb called the 5' RACE reads again in MiXCR, with one record for every CDR3 protein. The sample contains about 120,000 distinct CDR3 sequences, 5.5% to 8% of which appear only once. The sequence derives from a man between 18 and 29 years old who received the YFV17D yellow fever vaccine. The chain combines TRBV5-6 with TRBJ2-7; a possible D gene is TRBD1 (5 bases). Sample: CD4+ T cells sorted from PBMCs, taken approximately 47 days after the first yellow fever vaccination. This CDR3 is CASSLGVYEQYV. In DNA form, the CDR3 reads TGTGCCAGCAGCTTAGGGGTCTACGAGCAGTACGTC.